This TCR beta chain is drawn from a study of cytomegalovirus exposure and HLA in healthy donors (dated by TCRdb to about 2017). As for the study more broadly: An earlier analysis of several hundred of the donors reported 276 Gb of sequence data and 120 million or so unique TCR beta sequences from approximately 180 million T cells. The T cell repertoires of 666 subjects were profiled by immunosequencing and related to cytomegalovirus serostatus. Rather than using new phenotypic data, the later analysis identified candidate immune exposures from TCR beta sequences and from how often those sequences occurred across donors. A later analysis re-analyzed previously published TCR beta repertoires from about 600 donors and added high-resolution HLA genotyping to study TCR occurrence patterns. A separate validation cohort of 100 to 150 different subjects was used in addition to the roughly 670-subject first cohort. All discovery cohort repertoires had been generated using a single sequencing platform. Among roughly 400 genotyped donors of the cohort, an average of approximately 200,000 unique TCR beta nucleotide sequences was sequenced per donor, of which 15% to 20% were non-productive. Among the roughly 400 genotyped donors, around 81% belonged to the genetic ancestry cluster associated with self-reported Caucasian donors. A later genetic analysis took genome-wide SNP genotypes for 398 of the 666 donors and used that subset as a discovery cohort. An earlier analysis of 587 of the donors used high-throughput TCR beta sequencing to judge whether each TCR beta V gene segment behaved as functional or pseudogenic. A few DR-DQ haplotypes were treated as single units for association and clustering because of strong linkage in the cohort. The study was designed to test whether signatures of past pathogen exposure could be identified by cataloging public T cell receptors. To predict cytomegalovirus infection status, the study brought together high-throughput TCR immunosequencing, statistical association of individual TCRs with disease status, and machine learning. Both class I and class II loci were covered by HLA typing, at four-digit resolution. Donor age, sex, ethnicity and CMV serostatus were compiled together with the repertoire data. About 320 gigabases of sequencing data and tens of millions of unique TCR sequences were included in an early release covering 500 to 750 HLA-typed donors. Typing coverage varied by locus: about 629-640 donors for A, B, C, DRB1 and DQB1; more than 500 for DQA1; nearly 610 for DPA1; roughly 470 for DPB1. Findings and caveats that apply to the study as a whole: In a later genetic analysis, fewer N-insertions in productive TCRs were reported among donors in an Asian-associated ancestry cluster than the roughly 640-donor mean. Immune exposure information for the cohort was limited to CMV serostatus. The study listed 150 to 200 TCR beta chains as associated with cytomegalovirus. The authors suggested that the approach could potentially be extended to other disease states and immunological phenotypes. Compared with equally common non-associated chains, HLA-associated TCR beta chains in a later analysis were more clonally expanded and had lower generation probabilities. A further reported finding was that TCR beta sequences accurately predicted the HLA-A and HLA-B alleles for most subjects in the first cohort. When HLA alleles, especially DR and DQ, strongly co-occurred, attributing TCR associations to individual alleles was difficult. A later analysis associated 17,000 or so TCR beta sequences with specific HLA alleles at a false discovery rate of 0.05. In this cohort, only TCR beta chains were sequenced, and detectable features were limited by the absence of alpha or paired-chain data. A cluster of highly shared sequence variants was judged likely to represent a technical artifact of the sequencing pipeline. According to a later analysis, most CMV-associated TCR beta chains appeared to be HLA-restricted, and the HLA associations seemed to be driven largely by CMV exposure. V-gene and J-gene trimming of TCR beta chains was associated with a missense DCLRE1C variant in a later genetic analysis, and the association was replicated in an independent cohort. Roughly 17 rarely observed V segments, including chromosome 9 orphons, were excluded from the earlier analysis of about 500 of the donors because counts were too low. Broadly in line with IMGT annotations, most TCR beta V segments showed up in productive rearrangements about 90% or about 30% of the time in an earlier analysis of 450 to 750 of the donors. According to a later analysis, TCR association rates differed among HLA loci, with DRB1 alleles showing the most associated TCRs and HLA-C alleles showing the fewest. In both the original and validation cohorts, the classifier was reported to diagnose cytomegalovirus status with high specificity and sensitivity. Sequencing depth was assumed to be roughly uniform across donors in the presence/absence analyses, though that assumption may not hold. According to a later analysis, parvovirus B19, influenza, CMV and Epstein-Barr virus appeared linked to several top co-occurrence clusters. Because HLA typing was unavailable for some donors at each locus, only the typed subset was used in association tests. In vitro tests confirmed that a few of the cytomegalovirus-associated TCR beta chains recognize cytomegalovirus antigens. Because the 87-base-pair reads could not distinguish some IMGT-functional V segments, including TRBV6-2 and TRBV6-3, those segments were excluded. Across donors, most TCR sequences were observed very rarely, whereas some public TCRs were present in many individuals. Correlated functional status among segregating V segments might be attributable to linkage disequilibrium, but an unknown experimental factor could not be ruled out.

CDR1 and CDR2 were assigned from the germline V gene (reference sequence) as LNHNV and YYDKDF. The CDR3 sequence holds 15 residues, the cysteine and phenylalanine included. Only CDR3 DNA is held: 45 bases, read in frame from base 1. V drops 3 bases and J drops 4 bases, leaving 13 bases in between. The library relied on the immunoSEQ multiplex PCR assay. A mixture of 60 forward primers for TCR Vbeta segments and 13 reverse primers for TCR Jbeta segments was used in the multiplex PCR. The CDR3 region of rearranged TCR beta genes was amplified from genomic DNA by a multiplex PCR assay. The amplified TCR beta libraries were sequenced on the Illumina HiSeq System as 87-base-pair reads. For the original study's pipeline: A later analysis tallied around 82 million unique TCR beta chains across the 650 to 750 repertoires, and approximately 12 million of those chains were shared by two or more donors. A nearest-neighbor algorithm error-corrected the raw reads and collapsed the reads into unique sequences, merging closely related sequences to remove PCR and sequencing errors. Alignment of CDR3 sequences to IMGT reference sequences was used to assign V, D and J gene segments. For a sequence to be retained, at least a six-nucleotide match to both a V gene segment and a J gene segment was required. A rearrangement counted as productive if the CDR3 had no stop codons and remained in frame with V and J, and every other rearrangement counted as non-productive. Following IMGT convention, CDR3 was defined as the stretch from the second conserved V-encoded cysteine to the conserved J-encoded phenylalanine. In an earlier analysis of roughly 610 of the donors, sequences lacking an unambiguous match to a single V gene segment were excluded. In an earlier analysis of more than 500 of the donors, a V segment was called functional when productive rearrangements were above 56.7%, and segregating when the standard deviation between donors exceeded 5%. A statistical classification framework was developed to diagnose cytomegalovirus status using the catalog of TCR beta chain sequences. A later analysis assigned V and J genes by comparing TCR nucleotide sequences with IMGT/GENE-DB human TR gene sequences. Using the TCRdist pipeline, a later analysis assigned CDR3 sequences along with most-parsimonious VDJ recombination scenarios. In a later analysis, each TCR beta chain was defined by its CDR3 amino acid sequence together with its V-gene family, and reads without a unique V-gene family were excluded. As a way to deal with suspected cross-contamination and a sequencing artifact, a later analysis dropped 450 to 600 nucleotide sequences that were highly shared and had low generation probability. In a later analysis, a clonal expansion index was calculated for each public chain from normalized within-repertoire ranks of inferred template counts. A later analysis computed generation probabilities with a VDJ recombination model fitted to out-of-frame rearrangements, and checked the results against IGoR. In a later analysis, hypergeometric tests were used to score TCR-TCR, TCR-HLA and TCR-CMV co-occurrence, with a repertoire-size bias correction applied to TCR pairs. False discovery rates were estimated in a later analysis by permuting HLA or CMV assignments 20 times. In a later analysis, co-occurring TCRs were grouped with DBSCAN, and TCRdist sequence similarity was added when clustering was performed within HLA-allele-positive subsets. Repertoires with fewer than 30,000 or more than 120,000 public chains, plus five repertoires with anomalous nucleotide sharing, were excluded from co-occurrence clustering. TCRdb stores this immuneACCESS table with in-frame sequences only. Part of the clones is absent; in the studies checked, under half of the shortfall reflects unresolved V genes, and no reason is known for the rest. The D gene and trimming were derived from the DNA, and the V and J assignments and clone size from that table. In all, the sample holds approximately 76,000 clones, and less than 80% of those were seen once. About 2.3% of the sample is in the top ten clones.

Note on this clone: Its recognized antigen is unknown. The input lacks base qualities; no much larger clone sits a single base away.

In total, around 600 healthy bone marrow donors made up the cohort. Cohort members were all nominally healthy when sampled, although unrecorded immune exposures were likely present. The donor tested CMV seronegative and was one of the 352 seronegative cohort members. A peripheral blood sample was provided by each donor, and peripheral blood mononuclear cells were used for TCR beta sequencing. Genomic DNA extraction from the blood cell samples was performed with the Qiagen DNeasy Blood Extraction Kit. The sequenced material came from PBMCs. The sequence came from a man under 40 in good health and CMV-seronegative. The chain joins TRBV15 to TRBJ2-1; TRBD2 could be the D gene, as 6 bases match. The CDR3 is CATSSRSGLYNEQFF. The DNA sequence is TGTGCCACCAGCAGCCGTAGCGGATTATACAATGAGCAGTTCTTC.